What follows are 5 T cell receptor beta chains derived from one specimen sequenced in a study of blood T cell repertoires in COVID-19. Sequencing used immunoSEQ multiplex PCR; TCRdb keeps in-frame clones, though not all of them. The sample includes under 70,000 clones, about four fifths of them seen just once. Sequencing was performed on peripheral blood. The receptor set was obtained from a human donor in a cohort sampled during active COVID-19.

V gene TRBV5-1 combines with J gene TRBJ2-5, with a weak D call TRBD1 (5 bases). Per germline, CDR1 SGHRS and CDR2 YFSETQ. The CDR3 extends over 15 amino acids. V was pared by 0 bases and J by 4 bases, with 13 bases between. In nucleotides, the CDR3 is TGCGCCAGCAGCTTGGTTCAGGGTGAAGGAGAGACCCAGTACTTC. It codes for CASSLVQGEGETQYF. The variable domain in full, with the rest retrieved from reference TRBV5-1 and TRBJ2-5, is KAGVTQTPRYLIKTRGQQVTLSCSPISGHRSVSWYQQTPGQGLQFLFEYFSETQRNKGNFPGRFSGRQFSNSRSEMNVSTLELGDSALYLCASSLVQGEGETQYFGPGTRLLVL.

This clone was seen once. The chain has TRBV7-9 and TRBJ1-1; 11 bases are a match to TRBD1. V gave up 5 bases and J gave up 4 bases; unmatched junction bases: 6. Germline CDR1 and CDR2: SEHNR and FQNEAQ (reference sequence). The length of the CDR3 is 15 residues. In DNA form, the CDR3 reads TGTGCCAGCAGCGAGGGACAGGGGGGTTTCACTGAAGCTTTCTTT. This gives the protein CASSEGQGGFTEAFF.

The CDR3 DNA reads as TGTGCCACCAGTGAGAGCGGGAGGGGGTCGGGGGAGACCCAGTACTTC. Translation gives CATSESGRGSGETQYF. The chain uses TRBV24-1 and TRBJ2-5, with 10 bases aligning to TRBD2. The germline V gene has CDR1 KGHDR and CDR2 SFDVKD. The CDR3 sequence is 16 residues long. With 4 bases clipped from V and 5 bases from J, the junction kept 9 bases outside the gene matches.

The CDR3 DNA is TGCGCCAGCAGCTCGCGACTAGCGGGGGAGTCTGATACGCAGTATTTT. This encodes CASSSRLAGESDTQYF. The chain has TRBV5-1 and TRBJ2-3; 12 bases line up with TRBD2. In germline, CDR1 is SGHRS, CDR2 YFSETQ. This CDR3 comprises 16 residues. Losses at the gene ends were 3 bases for V and 6 bases for J; bases not matched to a gene: 8.

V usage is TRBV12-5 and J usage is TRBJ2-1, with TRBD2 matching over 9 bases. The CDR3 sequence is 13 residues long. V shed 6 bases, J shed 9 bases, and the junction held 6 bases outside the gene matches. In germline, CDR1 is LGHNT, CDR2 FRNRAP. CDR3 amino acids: CASGLAGALEQFF. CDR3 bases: TGTGCTAGTGGGTTAGCGGGAGCGCTTGAGCAGTTCTTC.